These 14 T cell receptor beta chains came from one sample sequenced in a study of beta chain features in type 1 diabetes. The entirety of the isolated RNA underwent reverse transcription, so expressed TCRB transcripts were sequenced. Clones were read by immunoSEQ multiplex PCR, and TCRdb kept only the in-frame ones, dropping some. The table shows roughly 450,000 clones, with roughly an eighth occurring only once. Sequencing was carried out using naive CD4+ T cells from blood. The receptors here all came from a young woman in good health.

This clone showed up just a few times. V is TRBV18 and J is TRBJ2-1; 7 bases are a match to TRBD1. CDR1 and CDR2 from the germline V gene are KGHSH and LQKENI. V lost 4 bases to trimming and J lost 4 bases; unmatched junction nucleotides: 1. The CDR3 runs to 13 residues. The CDR3: CASSQQGYNEQFF. CDR3 in DNA: TGTGCCAGCTCACAACAGGGGTACAATGAGCAGTTCTTC.

This clone was observed a few times. The gene calls are TRBV7-9 and TRBJ2-5, with TRBD2 matching 12 bases. CDR3 length equals 15 residues. Looked up from germline, CDR1 is SEHNR and CDR2 is FQNEAQ (reference sequence). V dropped 5 bases and J dropped 7; count of bases not matched to a gene: 8. The CDR3 nucleotides are TGTGCCAGCAGCCCCGGGACTAGCGGGTTCGGGACCCAGTACTTC. It yields the protein CASSPGTSGFGTQYF.

This clone turned up a few times. The chain couples TRBV9 to TRBJ2-1; the D call may be TRBD1 or TRBD2 (5 bases each). There are 14 residues in the CDR3. V was trimmed by 4 bases and J by 8 bases, leaving 16 bases between them. Germline V gives CDR1 SGDLS, CDR2 YYNGEE. The CDR3 is CASSRRRWDDEQFF. The CDR3 DNA is TGTGCCAGCAGCCGACGCCGGTGGGACGATGAGCAGTTCTTC.

This clone showed up just a few times. The chain links TRBV7-2 to TRBJ2-7; possibly TRBD2 for D (6 bases). Germline V gene lookup returns CDR1 SGHTA and CDR2 FQGNSA. The CDR3 runs 14 residues. Trimming removed 0 bases from V and 2 bases from J, with 8 bases in between. In DNA form, the CDR3 reads TGTGCCAGCAGCTTAGCGGCGGGACCCTACGAGCAGTACGTC. Translated: CASSLAAGPYEQYV.

For this clone: The sample holds other DNA sequences that translate to the same CDR3. This chain uses TRBV5-1 with TRBJ2-3; no reliable D call. The CDR3 loop spans 12 amino acids. Trimming shortened V by 4 bases and J by 2 bases, and 5 bases separated the two germline ends. Germline V gives CDR1 SGHRS, CDR2 YFSETQ. CDR3 DNA: TGCGCCAGCAGCCTGACCACAGATACGCAGTATTTT. It is translated as CASSLTTDTQYF.

This clone was seen at least ten times. The V gene is TRBV25-1, the J gene TRBJ2-3; 10 nucleotides align to TRBD2. CDR3 size: 12 residues. V was clipped by 2 bases and J by 15 bases; unmatched bases: 5. The germline CDR1 and CDR2 sequences are MGHDK and SYGVNS. The CDR3 loop is CASSEPGLASYF. DNA for the CDR3: TGTGCCAGCAGTGAACCGGGACTAGCGTCCTATTTT.

This clone has a handful of counts. This chain uses TRBV25-1 with TRBJ2-2; D not certain. Trimming stripped 7 bases from V and 0 bases from J, with 15 bases between. The CDR3 length is 16 residues. Per the germline V gene, CDR1 is MGHDK and CDR2 is SYGVNS. This chain's CDR3 is CASTGWAAPNTGELFF. The CDR3 coding sequence is TGTGCCAGCACAGGATGGGCAGCCCCGAACACCGGGGAGCTGTTTTTT.

The chain combines TRBV5-1 with TRBJ2-7, with TRBD2 identical over 11 bases. V was clipped by 5 bases and J by 7 bases; unmatched bases: 11. The germline V gene encodes CDR1 SGHRS and CDR2 YFSETQ. CDR3 length: 15 amino acids. CDR3 nucleotides: TGCGCCAGCAGATTAGCGGGAGGGCACGAAGGAGAGCAGTACTTC. Translation: CASRLAGGHEGEQYF.

The rearrangement uses TRBV18 and TRBJ2-1, with 12 bases matching TRBD2. The CDR3 extends over 15 amino acids. Trimming took 1 base from V and 9 from J; bases not matched to a gene: 4. Germline loops: CDR1 KGHSH, CDR2 LQKENI. The CDR3 is CASSPRLAGEGEQFF. Here the CDR3 DNA reads TGTGCCAGCTCACCACGACTAGCGGGAGAGGGTGAGCAGTTCTTC.

This clone was observed a few times. V and J are TRBV7-7 and TRBJ2-5, with D possibly matching TRBD1 (6 bases). V shed 6 bases and J shed 5 bases, with 19 bases lying between them. This CDR3 is built from 15 residues. From germline, CDR1 is SSHAT and CDR2 FNYEAQ (reference sequence). The CDR3 DNA sequence: TGTGCCAGCAGGCGTAACACAGGGTACTCGGAGACCCAGTACTTC. Its translation is CASRRNTGYSETQYF.

The V gene is TRBV4-3, the J gene TRBJ1-6; 8 bases align to TRBD1. V lost 4 bases and J lost 8; bases outside the gene matches: 4. CDR1 and CDR2 from the germline V gene are LGHNA and YSLEER. The CDR3 spans 14 residues. Here the CDR3 DNA reads TGCGCCAGCAGCCGCGGACAGGGCGATTCACCCCTCCACTTT. Protein sequence: CASSRGQGDSPLHF.

The rearrangement uses TRBV6-5 and TRBJ1-2; 7 bases fit TRBD1. The germline V gene has CDR1 MNHEY and CDR2 SVGAGI. This CDR3 contains 11 residues. Unmatched junction bases numbered 3, after V lost 10 bases and J lost 4 bases. Here the CDR3 DNA reads TGTGCCACATACAGGGGCTATGGCTACACCTTC. Protein: CATYRGYGYTF.

The rearrangement uses TRBV7-2 and TRBJ1-1; 7 bases agree with TRBD1. Germline V gives CDR1 SGHTA, CDR2 FQGNSA. Trimming removed 1 base from V and 11 bases from J; junction bases left unmatched: 16. The CDR3 totals 16 residues. CDR3 residues: CASSLDLGGTAREAFF. CDR3 DNA: TGTGCCAGCAGCTTAGATCTGGGAGGGACAGCCCGTGAGGCTTTCTTT.

The J gene is TRBJ1-5, the V gene TRBV4-3; possibly TRBD1 for D (5 bases). This CDR3 is 13 amino acids long. Germline V CDR1 and CDR2: LGHNA, YSLEER. V dropped 0 bases and J dropped 10 bases, with 10 bases sitting between them. In DNA, the CDR3 is TGCGCCAGCAGCCAAGAGGTCAGGGTTCCCCAGCATTTT. Translated: CASSQEVRVPQHF.